This T cell receptor (beta chain) stems from a study of T cell repertoires in cytomegalovirus infection. This clonotype has a count of ten or more. TCRdb re-called the reads through MiXCR, storing one row per CDR3 protein. Of under 150,000 distinct CDR3 sequences in the sample, less than 9.5% were seen once. Sequencing input: PBMCs. The receptor was derived from a human donor in good health (CMV status not recorded). Some clones in this sample may be carry-over from other donors' samples.

CDR3 sequence: CASSYRDHSNQPQHF. The CDR3 coding sequence is TGTGCCAGCAGCTACAGGGACCATAGCAATCAGCCCCAGCATTTT. The chain couples TRBV2 to TRBJ1-5; tentatively, D is TRBD1 (6 bases). V was shortened by 6 bases and J by 0 bases, with 12 bases between the two germline ends. Germline CDR1 reads SNHLY; CDR2 reads FYNNEI. This CDR3 contains 15 residues.